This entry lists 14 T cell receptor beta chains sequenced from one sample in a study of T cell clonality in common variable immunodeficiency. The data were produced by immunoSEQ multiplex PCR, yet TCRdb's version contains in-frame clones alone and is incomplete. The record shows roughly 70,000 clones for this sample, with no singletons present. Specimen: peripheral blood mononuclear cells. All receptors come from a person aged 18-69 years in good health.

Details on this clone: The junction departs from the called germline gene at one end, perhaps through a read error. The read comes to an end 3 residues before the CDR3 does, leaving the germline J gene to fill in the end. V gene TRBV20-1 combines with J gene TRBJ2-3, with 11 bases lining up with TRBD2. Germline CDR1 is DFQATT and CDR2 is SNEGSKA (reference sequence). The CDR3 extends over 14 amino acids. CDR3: CSASTSGTGDAQYF. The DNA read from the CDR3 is TGCAGTGCCTCGACTAGCGGGACCGGAGATGCG.

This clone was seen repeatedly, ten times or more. The CDR3 bases that were read are TGTGCCAGCTCACCTCAGACAGCAGATACG. It is translated as CASSPQTADT. The whole CDR3 sequence reads CASSPQTADTQYF. V usage is TRBV18 and J usage is TRBJ2-3, with D perhaps matching TRBD1 (5 bases). Sequencing ends 3 residues short of the CDR3 end; the germline J gene provides the rest. The CDR3 runs 13 residues. From germline, CDR1 is KGHSH and CDR2 LQKENI. Trimming took off 3 bases at V and 4 bases at J, with 8 bases between the two ends.

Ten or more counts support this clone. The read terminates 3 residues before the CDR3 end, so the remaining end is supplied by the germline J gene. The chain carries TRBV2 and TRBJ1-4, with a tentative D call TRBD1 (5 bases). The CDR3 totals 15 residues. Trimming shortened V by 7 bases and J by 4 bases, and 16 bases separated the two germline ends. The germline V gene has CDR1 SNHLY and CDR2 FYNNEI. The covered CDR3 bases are TGTGCCAGCAACCCCGACAGTAGGTTTAATGAAAAA. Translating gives CASNPDSRFNEK. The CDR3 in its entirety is CASNPDSRFNEKLFF.

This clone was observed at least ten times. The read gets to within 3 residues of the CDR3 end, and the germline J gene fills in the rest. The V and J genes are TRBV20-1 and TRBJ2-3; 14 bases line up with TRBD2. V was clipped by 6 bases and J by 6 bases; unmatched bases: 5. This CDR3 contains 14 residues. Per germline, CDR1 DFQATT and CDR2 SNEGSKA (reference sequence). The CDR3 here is CSAPRTSGGDTQYF. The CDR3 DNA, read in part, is TGCAGTGCACCAAGGACTAGCGGGGGGGATACG.

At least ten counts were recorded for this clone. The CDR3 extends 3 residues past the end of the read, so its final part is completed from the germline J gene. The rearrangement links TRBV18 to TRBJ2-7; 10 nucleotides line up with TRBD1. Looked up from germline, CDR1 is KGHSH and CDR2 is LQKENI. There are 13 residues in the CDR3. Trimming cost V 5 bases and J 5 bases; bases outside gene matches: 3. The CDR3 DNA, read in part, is TGTGCCAGCTCAGGGACAGGGGCGGACGAG. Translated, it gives CASSGTGADE. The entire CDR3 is CASSGTGADEQYF.

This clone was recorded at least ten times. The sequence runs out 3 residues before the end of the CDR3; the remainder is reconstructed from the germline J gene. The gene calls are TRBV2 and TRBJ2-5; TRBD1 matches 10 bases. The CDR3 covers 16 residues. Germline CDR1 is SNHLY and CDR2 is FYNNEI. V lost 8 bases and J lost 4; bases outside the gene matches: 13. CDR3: CASGSGTGVPTETQYF. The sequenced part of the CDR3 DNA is TGTGCCAGCGGCTCCGGGACAGGGGTCCCAACAGAGACC.

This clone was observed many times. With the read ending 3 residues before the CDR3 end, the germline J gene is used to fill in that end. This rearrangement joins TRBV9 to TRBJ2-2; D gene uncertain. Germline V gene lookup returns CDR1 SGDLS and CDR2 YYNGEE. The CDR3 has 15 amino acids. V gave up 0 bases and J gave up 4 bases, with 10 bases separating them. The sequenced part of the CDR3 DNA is TGTGCCAGCAGCGTAGAGGCGGAGCCCACCGGGGAG. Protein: CASSVEAEPTGE. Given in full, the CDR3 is CASSVEAEPTGELFF. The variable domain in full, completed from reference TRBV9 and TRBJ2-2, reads DSGVTQTPKHLITATGQRVTLRCSPRSGDLSVYWYQQSLDQGLQFLIQYYNGEERAKGNILERFSAQQFPDLHSELNLSSLELGDSALYFCASSVEAEPTGELFFGEGSRLTVL.

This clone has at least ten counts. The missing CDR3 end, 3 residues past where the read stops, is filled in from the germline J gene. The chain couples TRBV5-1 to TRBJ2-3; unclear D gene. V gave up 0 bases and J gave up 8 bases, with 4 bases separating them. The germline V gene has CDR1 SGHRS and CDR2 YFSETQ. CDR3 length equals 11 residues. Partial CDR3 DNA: TGCGCCAGCAGCTTGGAGGGTACG. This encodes CASSLEGT. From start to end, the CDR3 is CASSLEGTQYF.

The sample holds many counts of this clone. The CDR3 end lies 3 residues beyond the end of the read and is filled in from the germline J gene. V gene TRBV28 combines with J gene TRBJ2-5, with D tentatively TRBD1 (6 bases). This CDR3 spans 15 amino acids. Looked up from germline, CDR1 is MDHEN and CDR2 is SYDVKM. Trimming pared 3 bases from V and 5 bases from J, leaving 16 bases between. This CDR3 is CASSFQRPGEETQYF. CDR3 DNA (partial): TGTGCCAGCAGTTTCCAAAGGCCAGGGGAGGAGACC.

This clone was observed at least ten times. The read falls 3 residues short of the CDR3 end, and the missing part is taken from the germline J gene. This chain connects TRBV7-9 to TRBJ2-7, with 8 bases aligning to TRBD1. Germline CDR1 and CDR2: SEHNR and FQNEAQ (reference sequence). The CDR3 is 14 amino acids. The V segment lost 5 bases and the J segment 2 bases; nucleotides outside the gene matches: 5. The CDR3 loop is CASSPGQGAYEQYF. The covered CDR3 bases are TGTGCCAGCAGCCCAGGACAGGGAGCCTACGAG.

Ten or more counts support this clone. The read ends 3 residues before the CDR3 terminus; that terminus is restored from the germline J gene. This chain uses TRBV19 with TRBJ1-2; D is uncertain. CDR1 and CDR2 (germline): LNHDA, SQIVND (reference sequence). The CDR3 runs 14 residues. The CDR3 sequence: CASSIPGLGPGYTF. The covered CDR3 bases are TGTGCCAGTAGTATTCCCGGCCTGGGCCCAGGC. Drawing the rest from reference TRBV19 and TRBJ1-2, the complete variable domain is DGGITQSPKYLFRKEGQNVTLSCEQNLNHDAMYWYRQDPGQGLRLIYYSQIVNDFQKGDIAEGYSVSREKKESFPLTVTSAQKNPTAFYLCASSIPGLGPGYTFGSGTRLTVV.

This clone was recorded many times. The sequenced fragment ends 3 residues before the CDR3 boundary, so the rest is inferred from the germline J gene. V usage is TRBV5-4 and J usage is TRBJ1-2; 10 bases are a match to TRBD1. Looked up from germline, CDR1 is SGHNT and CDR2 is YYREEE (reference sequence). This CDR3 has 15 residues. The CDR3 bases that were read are TGTGCCAGCAGCTTGGTATTGGGACAGGGGAGAGGC. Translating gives CASSLVLGQGRG. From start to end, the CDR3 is CASSLVLGQGRGYTF.

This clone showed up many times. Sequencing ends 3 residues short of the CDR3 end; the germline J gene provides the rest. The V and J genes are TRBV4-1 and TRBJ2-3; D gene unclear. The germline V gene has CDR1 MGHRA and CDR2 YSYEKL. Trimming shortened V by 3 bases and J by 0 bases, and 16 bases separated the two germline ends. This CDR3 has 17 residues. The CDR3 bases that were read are TGCGCCAGCAGCCAGGATTCAACGGGTTCTAGCACAGATACG. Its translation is CASSQDSTGSSTDT. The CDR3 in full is CASSQDSTGSSTDTQYF.

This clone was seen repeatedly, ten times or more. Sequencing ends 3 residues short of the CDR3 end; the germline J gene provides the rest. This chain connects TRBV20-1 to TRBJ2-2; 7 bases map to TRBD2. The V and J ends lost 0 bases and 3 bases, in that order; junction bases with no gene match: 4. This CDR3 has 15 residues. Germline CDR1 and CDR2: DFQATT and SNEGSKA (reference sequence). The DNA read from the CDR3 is TGCAGTGCTAGAGATGGACTAGGAGACACCGGGGAG. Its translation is CSARDGLGDTGE. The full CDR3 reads CSARDGLGDTGELFF.